Listed here are 16 T cell receptor beta chains from one sample, sequenced in a study of Siglec-9 on CD8 T cells in melanoma. Profiled with immunoSEQ multiplex PCR; TCRdb holds only in-frame clones, not every one. Altogether 25,000 to 30,000 clones are present, 80% being singletons, with the ten largest covering 5.8%. Sequencing was done on a sample of Siglec-9- CD8+ T cells sorted from blood. The receptors here all came from a human donor in good health.

The chain links TRBV2 to TRBJ2-3; TRBD2 aligns across 10 bases. Germline assignment: CDR1 SNHLY and CDR2 FYNNEI. The CDR3 spans 15 residues. Trimming at V came to 8 bases and at J to 4 bases, leaving 9 bases not matched to a gene. The CDR3 is CASESASGRSDTQYF. CDR3 coding DNA: TGTGCCAGCGAGTCGGCTAGCGGGAGATCAGATACGCAGTATTTT.

The V gene is TRBV11-2, the J gene TRBJ2-3; 7 bases fit TRBD1. Germline V gene data show CDR1 as SGHAT and CDR2 as FQNNGV. The CDR3 has 13 amino acids. V lost 5 bases to trimming and J lost 3 bases; unmatched junction nucleotides: 2. Written as DNA, the CDR3 is TGTGCCAGCAGCCTGGACAGGACAGATACGCAGTATTTT. Its translation is CASSLDRTDTQYF.

CDR3 in amino acids: CASSVGRRSYEQYV. The CDR3 DNA reads TGCGCCAGCAGTGTAGGTAGGAGGTCCTACGAGCAGTACGTC. This sequence joins TRBV10-1 and TRBJ2-7, with TRBD2 as a possible D gene (5 bases). Deletions cut 4 bases from V and 1 base from J, with 11 bases between. Germline V gives CDR1 WNHNN, CDR2 SYGVQD (reference sequence). This CDR3 has 14 amino acids.

The chain joins TRBV5-6 to TRBJ2-3; no firm D call. The CDR3 length is 14 residues. Germline V gives CDR1 SGHDT, CDR2 YYEEEE. Trimming shortened V by 0 bases and J by 3 bases, and 8 bases separated the two germline ends. CDR3 region: CASSLGPPTDTQYF. DNA for the CDR3: TGTGCCAGCAGCTTGGGACCGCCGACAGATACGCAGTATTTT.

The V gene is TRBV7-2, the J gene TRBJ2-1; 8 bases match TRBD1. CDR3 length: 15 amino acids. The V gene end was trimmed by 4 bases and the J gene end by 3 bases; junction bases not matched to a gene: 5. Per germline, CDR1 SGHTA and CDR2 FQGNSA. The DNA for the CDR3 is TGTGCCAGCAGCTCCTCGACAGGGGACTACAATGAGCAGTTCTTC. Translation: CASSSSTGDYNEQFF.

The V and J genes are TRBV4-1 and TRBJ2-7; D uncertain. Germline CDR1 and CDR2: MGHRA and YSYEKL. Trimming cost V 2 bases and J 2 bases, with 7 bases left between them. The CDR3 is made up of 13 amino acids. CDR3 sequence (DNA): TGCGCCAGCAGCCAACGAAGCGCCTACGAGCAGTACGTC. As protein: CASSQRSAYEQYV.

This chain joins TRBV15 and TRBJ2-1; TRBD1 is a possible D gene (5 bases). Trimming removed 4 bases from V and 7 bases from J, with 8 bases in between. Germline-derived CDR1 and CDR2 are LNHNV and YYDKDF (reference sequence). The CDR3 runs to 12 residues. The DNA of the CDR3 is TGTGCCACCAGCACAAGGGGTAATGAGCAGTTCTTC. Translation: CATSTRGNEQFF.

V is TRBV30 and J is TRBJ2-2, with D possibly called TRBD1 or TRBD2 (5 bases each). CDR1 is GTSNPN and CDR2 is SVGIG in the germline V gene (reference sequence). The CDR3 is made up of 13 amino acids. V lost 6 bases to trimming and J lost 1 base, with 9 bases between them. CDR3 in amino acids: CACGTRNTGELFF. CDR3 sequence (DNA): TGTGCCTGCGGGACGCGGAACACCGGGGAGCTGTTTTTT.

The chain carries TRBV5-6 and TRBJ2-2, with D maybe TRBD1 (5 bases). The CDR3 sequence is 15 residues long. V lost 5 bases, J lost 1 base, and 12 bases lay in between. The germline V gene encodes CDR1 SGHDT and CDR2 YYEEEE. The CDR3 spells CASRTDRQNTGELFF. The CDR3 nucleotides are TGTGCCAGCAGAACCGACAGACAGAACACCGGGGAGCTGTTTTTT.

This rearrangement joins TRBV2 to TRBJ2-1; maybe TRBD2 (5 bases). This CDR3 contains 14 residues. The V end was cut by 7 bases, the J end by 4 bases, with 14 bases between. CDR1 and CDR2 from the germline V gene are SNHLY and FYNNEI. The CDR3 loop reads CASTQRRLYNEQFF. The DNA of the CDR3 is TGTGCCAGCACCCAGCGGAGGTTGTACAATGAGCAGTTCTTC.

This clone was recorded once. The chain has TRBV27 and TRBJ2-1, with 7 nucleotides matching TRBD1. V lost 2 bases to trimming and J lost 10 bases; unmatched junction nucleotides: 14. Per the germline V gene, CDR1 is MNHEY and CDR2 is SMNVEV (reference sequence). There are 16 residues in the CDR3. The CDR3 bases are TGTGCCAGCAGTTTAATCGGGCAGGGGGTGTTCGTGGAGCAGTTCTTC. As protein: CASSLIGQGVFVEQFF.

V is TRBV20-1 and J is TRBJ1-1; D is perhaps TRBD1 (5 bases). Per the germline V gene, CDR1 is DFQATT and CDR2 is SNEGSKA (reference sequence). Trimming shortened V by 5 bases and J by 10 bases, and 11 bases separated the two germline ends. This CDR3 spans 10 amino acids. CDR3 loop: CSAVSGLAFF. CDR3 nucleotide sequence: TGCAGTGCTGTGTCAGGGTTAGCTTTCTTT.

There are a few counts of this clone. The V and J genes are TRBV7-9 and TRBJ2-1; D is possibly TRBD1 or TRBD2 (5 bases each). Per the germline V gene, CDR1 is SEHNR and CDR2 is FQNEAQ (reference sequence). V lost 1 base to trimming and J lost 2 bases, with 6 bases between them. This CDR3 spans 14 amino acids. The DNA for the CDR3 is TGTGCCAGCAGCTTAGGGGGGACCTACAATGAGCAGTTCTTC. It is translated as CASSLGGTYNEQFF.

The chain recombines TRBV7-8 with TRBJ2-7; the D gene is possibly TRBD2 (6 bases). Germline V CDR1 and CDR2: SGHVS, FQNEAQ. The CDR3 spans 13 residues. Trimming shortened V by 6 bases and J by 3 bases, and 12 bases separated the two germline ends. CDR3 nucleotides: TGTGCCAGCAGTTACGGGGGAAACTACGAGCAGTACTTC. Its protein is CASSYGGNYEQYF.

J is TRBJ1-1 and V is TRBV9; D may be TRBD1 (6 bases). Germline V gene lookup returns CDR1 SGDLS and CDR2 YYNGEE. Trimming cost V 3 bases and J 3 bases, with 12 bases left between them. The CDR3 runs 14 residues. The DNA for the CDR3 is TGTGCCAGCAGCGAGGGGGTAATGGACACTGAAGCTTTCTTT. It encodes CASSEGVMDTEAFF. Based on the CDR3 plus reference TRBV9 and TRBJ1-1, the full variable domain is DSGVTQTPKHLITATGQRVTLRCSPRSGDLSVYWYQQSLDQGLQFLIQYYNGEERAKGNILERFSAQQFPDLHSELNLSSLELGDSALYFCASSEGVMDTEAFFGQGTRLTVV.

The V call is TRBV23-1, the J call TRBJ1-2; D is ambiguous. TRBV23-1 is identified as an open reading frame with a role that is uncertain. V lost 0 bases and J lost 8, with 16 bases in between. This CDR3 is 15 amino acids long. The DNA for the CDR3 is TGCGCCAGCAGTCAATCGCTGTCTATCGGGTACGGCTACACCTTC. It encodes CASSQSLSIGYGYTF.